A selection of T cell receptor beta chains follows, all from one sample in a study of vaccination and CD4 T cells after COVID-19. Antigens for these TCRs are unknown. TCRdb itself ran the PCR reads through MiXCR, one entry per CDR3 protein. The repertoire holds more than 12,000 distinct CDR3 sequences, with around three quarters as singletons. Sequenced: CD4+ T cells from blood, cultured in vitro. Receptors originate from a human donor who had recovered from COVID-19. Each CDR3 is given with its conserved first and last residue. A D gene is named only where the DNA matches it firmly.

length,V,J,D,CDR3
16,TRBV28,TRBJ2-5,TRBD2,CASSSNRLAVQETQYF
13,TRBV7-3,TRBJ1-1,TRBD1,CASSSRGRSEAFF
14,TRBV7-8,TRBJ1-1,NA,CASSLTADFTEAFF
15,TRBV20-1,TRBJ2-3,NA,CSAGYLSGPTDTQYF
14,TRBV20-1,TRBJ1-5,NA,CSAWAAKSNQPQHF
15,TRBV27,TRBJ2-2,NA,CASTKGRAGTGELFF
14,TRBV6-4,TRBJ2-2,TRBD1,CASSLTGAGGELFF
15,TRBV21-1,TRBJ2-2,NA,CASSTGTVFTGELFF
12,TRBV7-7,TRBJ2-7,TRBD1,CASSPGTGKQYF
16,TRBV27,TRBJ1-5,TRBD1,CASSSSDRDGNQPQHF
16,TRBV24-1,TRBJ2-2,TRBD2,CATSDSAGGRTGELFF
13,TRBV21-1,TRBJ2-7,NA,CASSKEAEAEQYF
15,TRBV28,TRBJ1-5,TRBD1,CASRLLGQGRQPQHF
17,TRBV7-9,TRBJ2-5,TRBD1,CASSHPQGTGGVETQYF
15,TRBV19,TRBJ2-1,TRBD2,CASSQSGTRYNEQFF
15,TRBV7-2,TRBJ1-3,NA,CASSWSGNSGNTIYF
18,TRBV6-2/TRBV6-3,TRBJ1-5,NA,CASSLRRGKNYSNQPQHF
16,TRBV7-2,TRBJ2-5,NA,CASSLCGVRARVDQYF
15,TRBV20-1,TRBJ2-3,TRBD1,CSASSPGQSTDTQYF
18,TRBV7-8,TRBJ2-3,TRBD2,CASSVGTSGGGSTDTQYF
13,TRBV20-1,TRBJ2-5,NA,CSPRGSNQETQYF
16,TRBV19,TRBJ2-4,TRBD2,CATATLAGLAKNIQYF
15,TRBV2,TRBJ2-1,TRBD1,CASSTQGQGGNEQFF
15,TRBV6-5,TRBJ1-2,NA,CASSYSGGSGYGYTF
16,TRBV20-1,TRBJ2-2,TRBD2,CSARVLAGGGTGELFF
14,TRBV2,TRBJ1-1,NA,CASSVPGWNTEAFF
15,TRBV19,TRBJ2-1,NA,CASSIGGVLGEKQFF
13,TRBV6-2/TRBV6-3,TRBJ1-1,NA,CASSPRGNTEAFF
11,TRBV20-1,TRBJ1-5,NA,CSAREGQPQHF
13,TRBV19,TRBJ2-5,NA,CATGPRIQETQYF
11,TRBV2,TRBJ2-7,NA,CASSGKYEQYF
18,TRBV19,TRBJ2-5,TRBD1,CASSKTLPGQGLQETQYF
15,TRBV20-1,TRBJ1-5,NA,CSAREPGRDNQPQHF
16,TRBV15,TRBJ1-2,NA,CATSREVRDTPRGYTF
17,TRBV12-3/TRBV12-4,TRBJ1-6,TRBD1,CASRPNRGGLAGSPLHF
13,TRBV20-1,TRBJ1-1,NA,CTPSPAGGTEAFF
16,TRBV6-1,TRBJ2-2,TRBD2,CASRPGGRERAGELFF
14,TRBV24-1,TRBJ2-5,NA,CATSDPPPEETQYF
15,TRBV20-1,TRBJ2-3,TRBD1,CSAAGQGALTDTQYF
14,TRBV28,TRBJ1-4,NA,CASGRLRGSGKLFF
14,TRBV7-8,TRBJ1-3,NA,CASSLTSSGNTIYF
15,TRBV20-1,TRBJ1-5,TRBD1,CSAGHRQGNNQPQHF
15,TRBV7-2,TRBJ2-3,TRBD1,CASRLQGAGSDTQYF
15,TRBV5-5,TRBJ2-5,NA,CASSLAFVPLETQYF
15,TRBV7-8,TRBJ1-5,NA,CASSLGLYSNQPQHF
14,TRBV6-2/TRBV6-3,TRBJ1-5,TRBD1,CASSRQGMGQPQHF
13,TRBV14,TRBJ1-2,NA,CASSQDPLYGYTF
14,TRBV20-1,TRBJ1-5,NA,CSATHRVMDQPQHF
14,TRBV15,TRBJ2-1,NA,CATSRGWTNNEQFF